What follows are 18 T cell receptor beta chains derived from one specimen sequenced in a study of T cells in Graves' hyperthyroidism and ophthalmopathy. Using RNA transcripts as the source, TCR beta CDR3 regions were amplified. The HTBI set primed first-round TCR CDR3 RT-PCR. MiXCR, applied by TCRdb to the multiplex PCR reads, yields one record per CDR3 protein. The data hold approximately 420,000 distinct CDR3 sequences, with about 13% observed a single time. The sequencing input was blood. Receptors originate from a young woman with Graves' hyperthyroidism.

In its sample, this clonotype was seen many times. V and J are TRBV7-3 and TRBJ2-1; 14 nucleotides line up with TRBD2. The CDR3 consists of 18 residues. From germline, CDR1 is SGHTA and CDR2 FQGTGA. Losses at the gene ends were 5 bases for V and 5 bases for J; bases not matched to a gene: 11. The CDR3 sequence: CASSLTSGRAGDNNEQFF. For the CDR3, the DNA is TGTGCCAGCAGCCTGACTAGCGGGAGGGCCGGGGACAACAATGAGCAGTTCTTC.

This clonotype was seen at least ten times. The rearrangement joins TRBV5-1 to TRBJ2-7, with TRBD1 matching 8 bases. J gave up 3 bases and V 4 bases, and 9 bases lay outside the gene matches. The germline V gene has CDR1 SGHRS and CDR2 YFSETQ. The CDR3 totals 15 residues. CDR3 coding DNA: TGCGCCAGCAGCAACCCCGGGACAGGTTACTACGAGCAGTACTTC. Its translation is CASSNPGTGYYEQYF.

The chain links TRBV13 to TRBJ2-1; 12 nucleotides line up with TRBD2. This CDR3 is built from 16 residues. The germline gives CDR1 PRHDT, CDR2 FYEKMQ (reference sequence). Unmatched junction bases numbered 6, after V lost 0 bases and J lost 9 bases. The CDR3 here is CASSLGASGRAVEQFF. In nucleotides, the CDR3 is TGTGCCAGCAGCTTAGGGGCTAGCGGGAGGGCTGTTGAGCAGTTCTTC. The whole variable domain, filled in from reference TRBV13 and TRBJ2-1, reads AAGVIQSPRHLIKEKRETATLKCYPIPRHDTVYWYQQGPGQDPQFLISFYEKMQSDKGSIPDRFSAQQFSDYHSELNMSSLELGDSALYFCASSLGASGRAVEQFFGPGTRLTVL.

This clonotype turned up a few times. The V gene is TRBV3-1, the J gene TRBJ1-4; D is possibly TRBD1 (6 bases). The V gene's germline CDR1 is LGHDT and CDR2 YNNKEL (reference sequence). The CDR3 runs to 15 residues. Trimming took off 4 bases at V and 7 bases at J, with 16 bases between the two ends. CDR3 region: CASSRRGGASEKLFF. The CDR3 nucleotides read TGTGCCAGCAGCCGGCGGGGGGGCGCCTCTGAAAAACTGTTTTTT.

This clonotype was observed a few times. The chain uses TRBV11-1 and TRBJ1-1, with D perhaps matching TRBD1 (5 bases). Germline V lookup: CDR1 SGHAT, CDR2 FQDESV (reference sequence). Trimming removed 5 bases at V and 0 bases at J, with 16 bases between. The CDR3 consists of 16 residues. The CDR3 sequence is CASSLIDGGVNTEAFF. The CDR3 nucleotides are TGTGCCAGCAGCCTTATCGACGGGGGGGTGAACACTGAAGCTTTCTTT. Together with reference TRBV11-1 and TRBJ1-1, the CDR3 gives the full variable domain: EAEVAQSPRYKITEKSQAVAFWCDPISGHATLYWYRQILGQGPELLVQFQDESVVDDSQLPKDRFSAERLKGVDSTLKIQPAELGDSAMYLCASSLIDGGVNTEAFFGQGTRLTVV.

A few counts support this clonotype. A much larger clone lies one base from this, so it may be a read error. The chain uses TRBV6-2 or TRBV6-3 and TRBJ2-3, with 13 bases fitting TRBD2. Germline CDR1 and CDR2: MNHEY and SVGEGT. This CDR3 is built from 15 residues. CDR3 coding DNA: TGTGCCAGCAGTGAGACTAGCGGGAGGCCAGATACGCGGTATTTT. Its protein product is CASSETSGRPDTRYF.

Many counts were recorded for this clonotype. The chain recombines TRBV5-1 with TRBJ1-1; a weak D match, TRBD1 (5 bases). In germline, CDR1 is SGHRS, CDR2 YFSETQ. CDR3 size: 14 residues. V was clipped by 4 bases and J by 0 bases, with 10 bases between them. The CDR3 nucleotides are TGCGCCAGCAGCCGGGACGGGATGAACACTGAAGCTTTCTTT. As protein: CASSRDGMNTEAFF.

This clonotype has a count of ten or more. CDR3: CASSSYNRGPEQFF. The CDR3 DNA is TGTGCCAGCAGTTCGTACAACAGGGGACCCGAGCAGTTCTTC. The chain carries TRBV28 and TRBJ2-1; 7 nucleotides line up with TRBD1. CDR3 length equals 14 residues. The germline V gene encodes CDR1 MDHEN and CDR2 SYDVKM. After removal of 4 bases from V and 10 bases from J, the junction contained 10 bases not matched to a gene. The whole variable domain, filled in from reference TRBV28 and TRBJ2-1, reads DVKVTQSSRYLVKRTGEKVFLECVQDMDHENMFWYRQDPGLGLRLIYFSYDVKMKEKGDIPEGYSVSREKKERFSLILESASTNQTSMYLCASSSYNRGPEQFFGPGTRLTVL.

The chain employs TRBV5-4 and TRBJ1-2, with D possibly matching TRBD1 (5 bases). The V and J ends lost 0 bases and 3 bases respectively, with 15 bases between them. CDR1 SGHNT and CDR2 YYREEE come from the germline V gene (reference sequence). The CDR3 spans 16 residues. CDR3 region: CASSLAGAAGDYGYTF. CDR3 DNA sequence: TGTGCCAGCAGCTTGGCCGGGGCGGCGGGGGACTATGGCTACACCTTC. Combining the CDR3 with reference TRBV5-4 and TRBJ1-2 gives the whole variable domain ETGVTQSPTHLIKTRGQQVTLRCSSQSGHNTVSWYQQALGQGPQFIFQYYREEENGRGNFPPRFSGLQFPNYSSELNVNALELDDSALYLCASSLAGAAGDYGYTFGSGTRLTVV.

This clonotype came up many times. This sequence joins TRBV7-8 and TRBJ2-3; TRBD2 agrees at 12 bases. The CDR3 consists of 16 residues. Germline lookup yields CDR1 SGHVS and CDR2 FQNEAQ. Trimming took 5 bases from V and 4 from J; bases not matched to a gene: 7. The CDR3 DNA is TGTGCCAGCAGCCGTGAGACTAGCGGGAGTCCAGATACGCAGTATTTT. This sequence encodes CASSRETSGSPDTQYF. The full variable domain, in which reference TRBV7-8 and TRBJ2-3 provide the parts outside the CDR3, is GAGVSQSPRYKVAKRGQDVALRCDPISGHVSLFWYQQALGQGPEFLTYFQNEAQLDKSGLPSDRFFAERPEGSVSTLKIQRTQQEDSAVYLCASSRETSGSPDTQYFGPGTRLTVL.

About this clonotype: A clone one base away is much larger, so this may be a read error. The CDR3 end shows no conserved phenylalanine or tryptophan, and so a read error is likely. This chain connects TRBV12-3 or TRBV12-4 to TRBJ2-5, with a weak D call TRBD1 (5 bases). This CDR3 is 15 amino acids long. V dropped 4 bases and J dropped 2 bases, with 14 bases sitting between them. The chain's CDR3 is CASSSLVTAQETQYL. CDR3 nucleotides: TGTGCCAGCAGTTCACTGGTGACAGCACAAGAGACCCAGTACCTC.

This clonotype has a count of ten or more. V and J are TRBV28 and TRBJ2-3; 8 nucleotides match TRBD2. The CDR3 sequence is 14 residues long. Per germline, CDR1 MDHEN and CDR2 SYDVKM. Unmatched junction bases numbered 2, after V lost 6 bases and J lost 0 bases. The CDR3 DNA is TGTGCCAGCAGCACTAGCGGTAGCACAGATACGCAGTATTTT. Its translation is CASSTSGSTDTQYF.

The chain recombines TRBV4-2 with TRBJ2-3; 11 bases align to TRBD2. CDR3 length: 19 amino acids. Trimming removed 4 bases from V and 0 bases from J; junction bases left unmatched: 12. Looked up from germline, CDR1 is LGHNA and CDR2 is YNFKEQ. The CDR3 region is CASSLQKIGTSGSTDTQYF. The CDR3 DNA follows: TGTGCCAGCAGCCTACAAAAAATCGGGACTAGCGGCAGCACAGATACGCAGTATTTT.

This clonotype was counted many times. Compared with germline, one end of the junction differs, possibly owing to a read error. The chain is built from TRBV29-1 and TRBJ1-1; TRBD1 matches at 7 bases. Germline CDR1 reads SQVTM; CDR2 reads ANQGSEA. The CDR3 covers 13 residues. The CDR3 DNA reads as TGCAGCGTTGAAGGATGGACAGGAGTTGAAACTTTCTTT. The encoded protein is CSVEGWTGVETFF.

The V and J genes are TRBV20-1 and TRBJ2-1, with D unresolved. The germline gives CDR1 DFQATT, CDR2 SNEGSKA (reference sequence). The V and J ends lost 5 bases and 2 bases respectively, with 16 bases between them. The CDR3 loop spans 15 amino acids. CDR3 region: CSAAPGPSTYNEQFF. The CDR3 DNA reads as TGCAGTGCTGCTCCGGGCCCATCTACCTACAATGAGCAGTTCTTC.

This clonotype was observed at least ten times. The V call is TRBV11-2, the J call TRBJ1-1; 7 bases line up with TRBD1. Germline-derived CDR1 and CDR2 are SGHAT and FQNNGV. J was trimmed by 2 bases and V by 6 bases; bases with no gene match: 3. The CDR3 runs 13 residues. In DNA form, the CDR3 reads TGTGCCAGCAGGCGACAGGGTAACACTGAAGCTTTCTTT. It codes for CASRRQGNTEAFF.

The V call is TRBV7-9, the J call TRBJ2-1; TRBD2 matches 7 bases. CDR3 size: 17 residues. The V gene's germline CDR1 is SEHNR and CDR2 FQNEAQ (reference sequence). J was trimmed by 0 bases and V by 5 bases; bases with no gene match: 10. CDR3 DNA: TGTGCCAGCAGCCCAGTTAATGGCGGGAGCTCCTACAATGAGCAGTTCTTC. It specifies CASSPVNGGSSYNEQFF.

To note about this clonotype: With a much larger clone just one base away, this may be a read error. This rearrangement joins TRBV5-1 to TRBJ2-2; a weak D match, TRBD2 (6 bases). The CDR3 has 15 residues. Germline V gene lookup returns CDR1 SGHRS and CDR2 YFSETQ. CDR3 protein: CASSLVRGYTRELFF. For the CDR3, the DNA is TGCGCCAGCAGCTTGGTTCGGGGGTACACCAGGGAGCTGTTTTTT. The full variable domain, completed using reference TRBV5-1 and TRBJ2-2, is KAGVTQTPRYLIKTRGQQVTLSCSPISGHRSVSWYQQTPGQGLQFLFEYFSETQRNKGNFPGRFSGRQFSNSRSEMNVSTLELGDSALYLCASSLVRGYTRELFFGEGSRLTVL.